These 20 T cell receptor beta chains share one sample of origin, sequenced in a study of somatic mutations in cytotoxic T cells in rheumatoid arthritis. TCRdb keeps only in-frame clones here, not all; method: immunoSEQ multiplex PCR. The sample consists of about 1,400 clones, approximately 88% of them appearing once. Material: CD8+ T cells sorted from blood. The receptor source for this set is an older woman with rheumatoid arthritis.

The CDR3 loop is CASSLALELGPHRDTQYF. CDR3 bases: TGTGCCAGCAGTTTAGCCCTTGAGTTGGGCCCTCACCGGGATACGCAGTATTTT. This chain connects TRBV27 to TRBJ2-3; no firm D call. V shed 2 bases and J shed 6 bases, with 24 bases lying between them. The CDR3 is 18 amino acids. Germline V lookup: CDR1 MNHEY, CDR2 SMNVEV (reference sequence).

The chain couples TRBV27 to TRBJ2-7; 8 positions match TRBD1. This CDR3 is 14 amino acids long. V gave up 5 bases and J gave up 7 bases; unmatched junction bases: 10. From germline, CDR1 is MNHEY and CDR2 SMNVEV (reference sequence). The CDR3: CASSPHRQGREQYF. CDR3 bases: TGTGCCAGCAGTCCCCATCGACAGGGGCGGGAGCAGTACTTC.

The chain combines TRBV29-1 with TRBJ2-4; D perhaps matches TRBD2 (5 bases). Germline V lookup: CDR1 SQVTM, CDR2 ANQGSEA. Trimming took 1 base from V and 5 from J, leaving 12 bases between them. The CDR3 covers 14 residues. For the CDR3, the DNA is TGCAGCGTTGAAGGACCATGGCGGGAAAACATTCAGTACTTC. It yields the protein CSVEGPWRENIQYF.

The chain has TRBV4-1 and TRBJ1-1; a possible D gene is TRBD1 (5 bases). V dropped 5 bases and J dropped 8 bases, with 15 bases sitting between them. This CDR3 region has 13 residues. From germline, CDR1 is MGHRA and CDR2 YSYEKL. For the CDR3, the DNA is TGCGCCAGCAGCTACCAGGGTGATAACGAAGCTTTCTTT. This gives the protein CASSYQGDNEAFF.

This clone was detected only once. The rearrangement links TRBV28 to TRBJ1-5; D is possibly TRBD1 (5 bases). This CDR3 comprises 15 residues. Germline CDR1 is MDHEN and CDR2 is SYDVKM. V lost 4 bases to trimming and J lost 7 bases, with 17 bases between them. The CDR3, as DNA: TGTGCCAGCAGTTCCCCCGGAAGGGGCGCGCAGCCCCAGCATTTT. Protein sequence: CASSSPGRGAQPQHF.

V usage is TRBV19 and J usage is TRBJ1-5, with D tentatively TRBD1 (6 bases). Germline values: CDR1 LNHDA, CDR2 SQIVND (reference sequence). CDR3 length: 16 amino acids. The V gene lost 6 bases and the J gene lost 3 bases, with 18 bases spanning the gap. The CDR3 DNA is TGTGCCAGTAGCGACTCCACAGGGATAGACAATCAGCCCCAGCATTTT. This gives the protein CASSDSTGIDNQPQHF. Full variable domain (outside the CDR3, taken from reference TRBV19 and TRBJ1-5): DGGITQSPKYLFRKEGQNVTLSCEQNLNHDAMYWYRQDPGQGLRLIYYSQIVNDFQKGDIAEGYSVSREKKESFPLTVTSAQKNPTAFYLCASSDSTGIDNQPQHFGDGTRLSIL.

This chain uses TRBV5-4 with TRBJ2-1; unclear D gene. Germline V gives CDR1 SGHNT, CDR2 YYREEE (reference sequence). This CDR3 region has 13 residues. Trimming stripped 4 bases from V and 4 bases from J, with 9 bases between. DNA of the CDR3: TGTGCCAGCAGCCCGAACTCTTACAATGAGCAGTTCTTC. It encodes CASSPNSYNEQFF.

The chain joins TRBV5-1 to TRBJ1-1; 9 bases match TRBD1. V shed 1 base and J 4 bases; nucleotides not matched to a gene: 11. Germline-derived CDR1 and CDR2 are SGHRS and YFSETQ. The CDR3 contains 17 residues. The chain's CDR3 is CASSLIGQGIELTEAFF. The CDR3 DNA is TGCGCCAGCAGCTTGATAGGACAGGGGATTGAGCTCACTGAAGCTTTCTTT.

The CDR3 protein is CASSWGQGISYEQYF. CDR3 coding DNA: TGTGCCAGCAGCTGGGGACAGGGGATATCCTACGAGCAGTACTTC. The rearrangement uses TRBV7-2 and TRBJ2-7, with 10 bases matching TRBD1. V was clipped by 4 bases and J by 1 base; unmatched bases: 4. The CDR3 covers 15 residues. CDR1 is SGHTA and CDR2 is FQGNSA in the germline V gene. The full variable domain, rest sourced from reference TRBV7-2 and TRBJ2-7, is GAGVSQSPSNKVTEKGKDVELRCDPISGHTALYWYRQSLGQGLEFLIYFQGNSAPDKSGLPSDRFSAERTGGSVSTLTIQRTQQEDSAVYLCASSWGQGISYEQYFGPGTRLTVT.

The sample holds one count of this clone. J is TRBJ2-1 and V is TRBV7-9; 11 bases agree with TRBD2. This CDR3 spans 16 amino acids. Germline V gene data show CDR1 as SEHNR and CDR2 as FQNEAQ (reference sequence). The junction had 4 bases not matched to a gene; V was cut back by 0 bases and J by 6 bases. The CDR3 DNA is TGTGCCAGCAGCTTAGCTACGGGACTAGCGGCCAATGAGCAGTTCTTC. It yields the protein CASSLATGLAANEQFF.

The V gene is TRBV7-2, the J gene TRBJ2-5, with 8 bases aligning to TRBD2. The CDR3 is made up of 16 amino acids. Germline V CDR1 and CDR2: SGHTA, FQGNSA. V gave up 1 base and J gave up 1 base; unmatched junction bases: 5. The DNA for the CDR3 is TGTGCCAGCAGCTTAGATACTAGCGGATTCCAAGAGACCCAGTACTTC. This sequence encodes CASSLDTSGFQETQYF.

V is TRBV6-5 and J is TRBJ2-4, with D possibly matching TRBD1 (6 bases). This CDR3 spans 14 amino acids. V lost 6 bases and J 5 bases, leaving 14 bases between the germline ends. Germline V gene sequence: CDR1 MNHEY, CDR2 SVGAGI. The CDR3 sequence: CASSQWAGENIQYF. CDR3 nucleotide sequence: TGTGCCAGCAGCCAATGGGCAGGGGAAAACATTCAGTACTTC.

The rearrangement uses TRBV9 and TRBJ2-3; TRBD2 agrees at 7 bases. Germline trimming cut 3 bases from V and 2 bases from J; bases unmatched to any gene: 9. This CDR3 is built from 16 residues. Germline CDR1 is SGDLS and CDR2 is YYNGEE. CDR3: CASSAGVAGPTDTQYF. The CDR3 DNA is TGTGCCAGCAGCGCGGGGGTAGCGGGCCCCACAGATACGCAGTATTTT.

The chain has TRBV4-3 and TRBJ2-3; D gene unclear. The length of the CDR3 is 18 residues. V lost 0 bases and J 0 bases, leaving 16 bases between the germline ends. CDR1 LGHNA and CDR2 YSLEER come from the germline V gene. CDR3 sequence reads: CASSQELSSGPSTDTQYF. DNA of the CDR3: TGCGCCAGCAGCCAAGAACTCTCGTCAGGCCCTAGCACAGATACGCAGTATTTT.

This chain links TRBV15 with TRBJ2-3, with 10 positions matching TRBD2. V lost 8 bases and J lost 4; bases outside the gene matches: 9. The CDR3 consists of 15 residues. Germline-derived CDR1 and CDR2 are LNHNV and YYDKDF (reference sequence). The CDR3 here is CATRRLAGVADTQYF. The CDR3 coding sequence is TGTGCCACCCGACGGCTAGCGGGAGTAGCAGATACGCAGTATTTT.

CDR3 amino acids: CASSESGLARNEQFF. The CDR3 nucleotides read TGCGCCAGCAGTGAGTCGGGACTAGCGAGGAATGAGCAGTTCTTC. The rearrangement links TRBV10-1 to TRBJ2-1, with 10 bases lining up with TRBD2. The V gene end was trimmed by 0 bases and the J gene end by 7 bases; junction bases not matched to a gene: 3. Germline lookup yields CDR1 WNHNN and CDR2 SYGVQD (reference sequence). The CDR3 sequence is 15 residues long.

The chain links TRBV5-8 to TRBJ2-7, with 10 bases that match TRBD2. V dropped 4 bases and J dropped 2; count of bases not matched to a gene: 12. Germline loops: CDR1 SGHTS, CDR2 YDEGEE. This CDR3 comprises 17 residues. The CDR3 nucleotides are TGTGCCAGCAGCAGTATTTCCCGACTAGCGGGTCCCTACGAGCAGTACTTC. This gives the protein CASSSISRLAGPYEQYF.

This chain connects TRBV27 to TRBJ1-1, with D tentatively TRBD1 (6 bases). Germline V gene data show CDR1 as MNHEY and CDR2 as SMNVEV (reference sequence). This CDR3 is built from 13 residues. The V end lost 3 bases, the J end lost 5 bases, and 10 bases lay between the germline ends. The CDR3 reads CASSFFGQTEAFF. The CDR3 DNA follows: TGTGCCAGCAGTTTTTTTGGACAGACTGAAGCTTTCTTT.

V gene TRBV10-1 combines with J gene TRBJ2-7, with TRBD2 as a possible D gene (6 bases). The germline V gene has CDR1 WNHNN and CDR2 SYGVQD (reference sequence). This CDR3 comprises 13 residues. Trimming took 8 bases from V and 2 from J, leaving 13 bases between them. The DNA of the CDR3 is TGCGCCAGCCGGCGTAGCGGAACCTACGAGCAGTACTTC. It yields the protein CASRRSGTYEQYF.

This chain links TRBV6-5 with TRBJ2-5, with D maybe TRBD1 (6 bases). Germline V gene lookup returns CDR1 MNHEY and CDR2 SVGAGI. Trimming removed 2 bases from V and 1 base from J, with 14 bases in between. The CDR3 length is 16 residues. The DNA of the CDR3 is TGTGCCAGCAGTTACCAGCCGGGACAAGGCCAAGAGACCCAGTACTTC. Protein: CASSYQPGQGQETQYF.